Below are 10 T cell receptor beta chains sequenced from a single sample in a study of HIV-infected patients and healthy controls. TCRdb itself ran the 5' RACE reads through MiXCR, one entry per CDR3 protein. Of almost 65,000 distinct CDR3 sequences listed, 15% to 20% are singletons. The specimen sequenced was CD4+ T cells from blood. These receptors were collected from a human donor in good health.

This clonotype has ten or more counts. The chain uses TRBV7-2 and TRBJ2-3; D might be TRBD1 (5 bases). This CDR3 has 14 residues. V gave up 5 bases and J gave up 0 bases, with 9 bases separating them. Germline CDR1 SGHTA, CDR2 FQGNSA. DNA of the CDR3: TGTGCCAGCAGCCCTGACAGTAGCACAGATACGCAGTATTTT. Translation gives CASSPDSSTDTQYF. Combining the CDR3 with reference TRBV7-2 and TRBJ2-3 gives the whole variable domain GAGVSQSPSNKVTEKGKDVELRCDPISGHTALYWYRQSLGQGLEFLIYFQGNSAPDKSGLPSDRFSAERTGGSVSTLTIQRTQQEDSAVYLCASSPDSSTDTQYFGPGTRLTVL.

This clonotype was seen ten or more times. The genes are TRBV20-1 and TRBJ2-7; D is unresolved. Germline lookup yields CDR1 DFQATT and CDR2 SNEGSKA (reference sequence). V was trimmed by 3 bases and J by 4 bases, leaving 19 bases between them. CDR3 length: 15 amino acids. The DNA of the CDR3 is TGCAGTGCTAGTAGGTCCCGCCTTGCCCATTACGAGCAGTACTTC. Its protein is CSASRSRLAHYEQYF.

This clonotype was detected ten times or more. For the CDR3, the DNA is TGTGCCAGCAGCCCCTGGACAGACATAAGGGGGGAGCAGTACTTC. Translation: CASSPWTDIRGEQYF. The chain uses TRBV7-8 and TRBJ2-7; TRBD1 might be the D (6 bases). V lost 5 bases to trimming and J lost 7 bases, with 21 bases between them. Germline loops: CDR1 SGHVS, CDR2 FQNEAQ. This CDR3 is built from 15 residues.

This clonotype showed up just a few times. The chain is built from TRBV7-8 and TRBJ1-3, with D perhaps TRBD1 (5 bases). Germline loops: CDR1 SGHVS, CDR2 FQNEAQ. V gave up 5 bases and J gave up 2 bases, with 10 bases separating them. The CDR3 loop spans 14 amino acids. The CDR3 nucleotides read TGTGCCAGCAGCATAACAGGAACTGGAAACACCATATATTTT. As protein: CASSITGTGNTIYF.

The chain employs TRBV3-1 and TRBJ2-3; D unclear. Trimming took 3 bases from V and 9 from J, leaving 19 bases between them. The CDR3 totals 15 residues. Germline CDR1 LGHDT, CDR2 YNNKEL (reference sequence). The chain's CDR3 is CASSHKNLFLRTQYF. The CDR3 DNA follows: TGTGCCAGCAGCCATAAGAATCTTTTTTTGAGGACGCAGTATTTT.

This clonotype was recorded a few times. The chain couples TRBV7-6 to TRBJ2-5, with D maybe TRBD2 (6 bases). This CDR3 spans 13 amino acids. The germline CDR1 and CDR2 sequences are SGHVS and FNYEAQ. V was trimmed by 1 base and J by 9 bases, leaving 12 bases between them. The CDR3 reads CASSLEVRGAQYF. CDR3 bases: TGTGCCAGCAGCTTAGAGGTTCGCGGGGCCCAGTACTTC.

The chain employs TRBV29-1 and TRBJ2-2; 9 nucleotides line up with TRBD2. The germline V gene has CDR1 SQVTM and CDR2 ANQGSEA. The trim removed 7 bases at V and 6 bases at J, leaving 9 bases unmatched. The length of the CDR3 is 14 residues. The CDR3 loop is CSGLTSGLPGELFF. The CDR3 DNA sequence: TGCAGCGGGTTGACTAGCGGCTTGCCCGGGGAGCTGTTTTTT.

This clonotype was recorded many times. The chain links TRBV7-9 to TRBJ1-2; 8 bases match TRBD1. The CDR3 sequence is 16 residues long. The J segment lost 4 bases and the V segment lost 3 bases, leaving 10 bases of the junction unmatched. CDR1 is SEHNR, CDR2 FQNEAQ, per germline (reference sequence). The CDR3 DNA follows: TGTGCCAGCAGCTTTTCCACCGGGACAGGTAGCTATGGCTACACCTTC. Translation gives CASSFSTGTGSYGYTF. The full variable domain, with the rest looked up from reference TRBV7-9 and TRBJ1-2, is DTGVSQNPRHKITKRGQNVTFRCDPISEHNRLYWYRQTLGQGPEFLTYFQNEAQLEKSRLLSDRFSAERPKGSFSTLEIQRTEQGDSAMYLCASSFSTGTGSYGYTFGSGTRLTVV.

This chain links TRBV10-3 with TRBJ2-7; no reliable D call. The CDR3 length is 13 residues. The ends were cut back, 6 bases at V and 7 bases at J, with 16 bases in the middle. Per the germline V gene, CDR1 is ENHRY and CDR2 is SYGVKD. The CDR3 DNA sequence: TGTGCCATCAGCGAATTAAGGGTCTCAGAGCAGTACTTC. Its translation: CAISELRVSEQYF.

This clonotype has a handful of counts. This chain links TRBV20-1 with TRBJ1-5; TRBD1 might be the D (5 bases). CDR1 DFQATT and CDR2 SNEGSKA come from the germline V gene (reference sequence). V was clipped by 0 bases and J by 0 bases, with 12 bases between them. The CDR3 contains 16 residues. CDR3 region: CSAREGHLYSNQPQHF. CDR3 in DNA: TGCAGTGCTAGAGAAGGACACCTGTATAGCAATCAGCCCCAGCATTTT.